This TCR beta chain stems from a study of blood T cell repertoires in COVID-19. Study context: Sites in the United States, Italy and Spain provided acute and convalescent COVID-19 samples.

The data were produced by immunoSEQ multiplex PCR, yet TCRdb's version contains in-frame clones alone and is incomplete. The table shows 60,000 to 90,000 clones, with around nine tenths occurring only once. The V gene lost 4 bases and the J gene lost 1 base, with 12 bases spanning the gap. The CDR3 is made up of 15 amino acids. CDR1 and CDR2 from the germline V gene are KGHDR and SFDVKD. The clonotype originates from a human donor in a cohort sampled during active COVID-19. V usage is TRBV24-1 and J usage is TRBJ2-5; tentatively, D is TRBD1 (6 bases). Specimen: peripheral blood. CDR3 DNA sequence: TGTGCCACCAGTGACTTAGGGGGAACCCAAGAGACCCAGTACTTC. Residues: CATSDLGGTQETQYF.